This T cell receptor (beta chain) was sequenced during a study of blood T cell repertoires in COVID-19. Study-level background: The cDNA or gDNA used as material had been derived from T cells, B-cell-depleted T cells, or PBMCs.

Germline values: CDR1 SGDLS, CDR2 YYNGEE. Trimming took off 3 bases at V and 4 bases at J, with 16 bases between the two ends. The CDR3 consists of 15 residues. Original methodology: Estimation of nucleated cell counts relied on the amplification of reference gene primers. TCRdb's copy holds only in-frame clones and misses some; the assay was immunoSEQ multiplex PCR. V, J and clone size were drawn from that table, and D and trimming were deduced from the DNA. The sample yields over 150,000 clones, more than 80% seen once. The sequenced sample was peripheral blood. This receptor was taken from a man between 45 and 60 years old with acute or convalescent COVID-19. The genes are TRBV9 and TRBJ2-5; maybe TRBD2 (6 bases). CDR3 DNA sequence: TGTGCCAGCAGCGCCGAGGGGTTGGGAGGAGAGACCCAGTACTTC. Amino acid sequence: CASSAEGLGGETQYF. Combining the CDR3 with reference TRBV9 and TRBJ2-5 gives the whole variable domain DSGVTQTPKHLITATGQRVTLRCSPRSGDLSVYWYQQSLDQGLQFLIQYYNGEERAKGNILERFSAQQFPDLHSELNLSSLELGDSALYFCASSAEGLGGETQYFGPGTRLLVL.